The clone carrying this T cell receptor (beta chain) came up many times. The antigen remains undetermined. Trimming left V 4 bases short and J 4 bases short, with 9 bases between. CDR3 size: 13 residues. Germline values: CDR1 KGHDR, CDR2 SFDVKD. This entry comes from a study of T-cell memory formation after mild COVID-19. Overall study: Largely, TCR clusters stayed within a single donor. Whole-study results and caveats: Cross-reactive memory apparently joined, as some responding clones appeared in pre-infection memory. Contracting CD4+ clones were located mainly in CM and EM, and CD8+ clones in EMRA.

Barcoded TCR alpha and TCR beta cDNA libraries with UMIs came from 5'RACE using constant-segment primers. TCRdb recomputed calls from the 5' RACE reads with MiXCR, one row per CDR3 protein. The sample lists about 13,000 distinct CDR3 sequences, 12% seen once, with about 52% in the top ten. This TCR came from an adult woman who had mild COVID-19 (a few samples of this study predate the infection). Cell type and time point are not known. This chain joins TRBV24-1 and TRBJ2-5, with D unclear. Sequenced: PBMCs or a T cell subset sorted from them (not recorded which). In nucleotides, the CDR3 is TGTGCCACCAGTGAACGTCGGGCAGAGACCCAGTACTTC. Residues: CATSERRAETQYF.